The 21 T cell receptor beta chains listed next were all sequenced from one sample in a study of blood T cell repertoires in COVID-19. Sequencing used immunoSEQ multiplex PCR; TCRdb keeps in-frame clones, though not all of them. The sample yields roughly 95,000 clones, about 81% seen once. Sequencing was carried out using peripheral blood. Receptors were obtained from a man of 80 years or more with acute or convalescent COVID-19.

The chain links TRBV27 to TRBJ2-7; 9 bases are a match to TRBD1. The CDR3 has 15 residues. The germline CDR1 and CDR2 sequences are MNHEY and SMNVEV (reference sequence). J lost 3 bases, V lost 6 bases, and 9 bases had no gene match. The CDR3 reads CASSETGTGSYEQYF. In nucleotides, the CDR3 is TGTGCCAGCAGCGAAACCGGGACAGGGAGCTACGAGCAGTACTTC.

V and J are TRBV28 and TRBJ1-1; 9 nucleotides match TRBD1. Germline values: CDR1 MDHEN, CDR2 SYDVKM. The CDR3 has 13 amino acids. V shed 7 bases, J shed 4 bases, and the junction held 4 bases outside the gene matches. Here the CDR3 DNA reads TGTGCCAGCAACATACAGGGGGCCACTGAAGCTTTCTTT. The encoded protein is CASNIQGATEAFF.

The chain recombines TRBV19 with TRBJ2-5, with 12 bases that match TRBD2. Trimming took 5 bases from V and 2 from J; bases not matched to a gene: 9. Germline CDR1 is LNHDA and CDR2 is SQIVND (reference sequence). This CDR3 spans 17 amino acids. The CDR3 nucleotides are TGTGCCAGTAGTGCCCGACTAGCGGGAGTAGAACAAGAGACCCAGTACTTC. It yields the protein CASSARLAGVEQETQYF.

V and J are TRBV7-2 and TRBJ2-1; TRBD1 is a possible D gene (6 bases). This CDR3 has 14 amino acids. CDR1 is SGHTA and CDR2 is FQGNSA in the germline V gene. Trimming removed 1 base at V and 2 bases at J, with 6 bases between. The CDR3 DNA follows: TGTGCCAGCAGCTTAGGGACAGCCTACAATGAGCAGTTCTTC. Encoded protein: CASSLGTAYNEQFF.

The chain uses TRBV5-4 and TRBJ2-7; 12 bases line up with TRBD2. The CDR3 is 20 amino acids. Germline CDR1 and CDR2: SGHNT and YYREEE (reference sequence). The V segment lost 5 bases and the J segment 2 bases; nucleotides outside the gene matches: 20. The CDR3: CASSRTGGQPTSGGAYEQYF. The CDR3 DNA sequence: TGTGCCAGCAGTCGTACAGGGGGCCAACCGACTAGCGGGGGTGCCTACGAGCAGTACTTC.

A few counts support this clone. The chain joins TRBV7-9 to TRBJ2-5, with 7 bases lining up with TRBD2. The junction had 7 bases not matched to a gene; V was cut back by 4 bases and J by 5 bases. From germline, CDR1 is SEHNR and CDR2 FQNEAQ (reference sequence). The CDR3 runs to 14 residues. The CDR3 reads CASSSRLARETQYF. DNA of the CDR3: TGTGCCAGCAGCTCAAGACTAGCTCGCGAGACCCAGTACTTC.

The chain has TRBV29-1 and TRBJ2-2; 9 bases are a match to TRBD2. The germline V gene encodes CDR1 SQVTM and CDR2 ANQGSEA. This CDR3 has 16 residues. Trimming removed 5 bases from V and 1 base from J; junction bases left unmatched: 8. CDR3 coding DNA: TGCAGCGTTCGCGATAGCGGGAGAGGGAACACCGGGGAGCTGTTTTTT. Translated: CSVRDSGRGNTGELFF.

The V call is TRBV27, the J call TRBJ1-4; 11 bases align to TRBD1. Germline-derived CDR1 and CDR2 are MNHEY and SMNVEV (reference sequence). With V trimmed by 3 bases and J by 5 bases, 5 bases remained unmatched. There are 16 residues in the CDR3. The CDR3 DNA reads TGTGCCAGCAGTTTGGGACAGGGGGTTCTGAATGAAAAACTGTTTTTT. Translation gives CASSLGQGVLNEKLFF. Complete variable domain (other parts from reference TRBV27 and TRBJ1-4): EAQVTQNPRYLITVTGKKLTVTCSQNMNHEYMSWYRQDPGLGLRQIYYSMNVEVTDKGDVPEGYKVSRKEKRNFPLILESPSPNQTSLYFCASSLGQGVLNEKLFFGSGTQLSVL.

The chain couples TRBV7-9 to TRBJ2-3; 7 bases map to TRBD2. The V gene end was trimmed by 5 bases and the J gene end by 1 base; junction bases not matched to a gene: 0. The CDR3 is made up of 13 amino acids. The germline V gene encodes CDR1 SEHNR and CDR2 FQNEAQ (reference sequence). CDR3 in DNA: TGTGCCAGCAGCCGGGGGGGCACAGATACGCAGTATTTT. Its protein is CASSRGGTDTQYF. The full variable domain, rest sourced from reference TRBV7-9 and TRBJ2-3, is DTGVSQNPRHKITKRGQNVTFRCDPISEHNRLYWYRQTLGQGPEFLTYFQNEAQLEKSRLLSDRFSAERPKGSFSTLEIQRTEQGDSAMYLCASSRGGTDTQYFGPGTRLTVL.

This chain joins TRBV29-1 and TRBJ1-2; D unclear. V lost 3 bases to trimming and J lost 4 bases, with 12 bases between them. Per the germline V gene, CDR1 is SQVTM and CDR2 is ANQGSEA. CDR3 size: 13 residues. The CDR3 sequence: CSVDPTAVYGYTF. CDR3 bases: TGCAGCGTTGATCCCACAGCGGTCTATGGCTACACCTTC.

V gene TRBV28 combines with J gene TRBJ2-7; 7 positions match TRBD1. The CDR3 totals 15 residues. J gave up 8 bases and V 0 bases, and 10 bases lay outside the gene matches. Looked up from germline, CDR1 is MDHEN and CDR2 is SYDVKM. This CDR3 reads CASSLWSEQGSKQYF. The CDR3 nucleotides read TGTGCCAGCAGTTTATGGTCAGAACAGGGGAGCAAGCAGTACTTC.

V gene TRBV5-4 combines with J gene TRBJ2-7; D may be TRBD2 (5 bases). The CDR3 runs to 12 residues. Germline V lookup: CDR1 SGHNT, CDR2 YYREEE (reference sequence). Trimming took off 2 bases at V and 7 bases at J, with 10 bases between the two ends. The CDR3 region has the DNA TGTGCCAGCAGCTTAGAGGGCATGGAGCAGTACTTC. It translates to CASSLEGMEQYF.

This rearrangement joins TRBV12-3 or TRBV12-4 to TRBJ2-7, with D possibly TRBD2 on 5 matching bases. CDR3 length equals 13 residues. Trimming took off 6 bases at V and 2 bases at J, with 11 bases between the two ends. The CDR3 region is CASRSSGTYEQYF. The CDR3 DNA sequence: TGTGCCAGCAGGTCTTCCGGGACCTACGAGCAGTACTTC.

This clone is judged medium-sized (0.01 to 0.1%). The V and J genes are TRBV7-9 and TRBJ1-1; D gene ambiguous. The CDR3 extends over 14 amino acids. Germline assignment: CDR1 SEHNR and CDR2 FQNEAQ (reference sequence). V was pared by 1 base and J by 1 base, with 7 bases between. The CDR3 DNA is TGTGCCAGCAGCTTAGGGCAGTCGAACACTGAAGCTTTCTTT. This encodes CASSLGQSNTEAFF.

The chain employs TRBV5-1 and TRBJ2-5; possibly TRBD1 for D (6 bases). V dropped 4 bases and J dropped 3 bases, with 13 bases sitting between them. CDR1 and CDR2 (germline): SGHRS, YFSETQ. CDR3 length equals 14 residues. CDR3 coding DNA: TGCGCCAGCAGCAACACAGGGTTAGAAGAGACCCAGTACTTC. Residues: CASSNTGLEETQYF.

The chain is built from TRBV24-1 and TRBJ1-4; D gene uncertain. Germline CDR1 KGHDR, CDR2 SFDVKD. Trimming took 3 bases from V and 3 from J, leaving 10 bases between them. This CDR3 has 15 amino acids. The CDR3 protein is CATSDAGSANEKLFF. The DNA for the CDR3 is TGTGCCACCAGTGATGCTGGTAGCGCTAATGAAAAACTGTTTTTT.

This chain joins TRBV5-1 and TRBJ2-4, with 7 bases identical to TRBD1. Germline-derived CDR1 and CDR2 are SGHRS and YFSETQ. The CDR3 is 13 amino acids. J gave up 7 bases and V 4 bases, and 5 bases lay outside the gene matches. CDR3 loop: CASSQGTDNIQYF. The CDR3 nucleotides read TGCGCCAGCAGCCAGGGGACAGACAACATTCAGTACTTC.

In its sample, this clone was seen a few times. The rearrangement joins TRBV7-9 to TRBJ1-1; a weak D match, TRBD1 (5 bases). V lost 3 bases and J 2 bases, leaving 7 bases between the germline ends. The CDR3 loop spans 13 amino acids. Looked up from germline, CDR1 is SEHNR and CDR2 is FQNEAQ (reference sequence). The CDR3: CASSFQGNTEAFF. For the CDR3, the DNA is TGTGCCAGCAGCTTTCAGGGTAACACTGAAGCTTTCTTT.

The chain is built from TRBV5-4 and TRBJ2-1; D is perhaps TRBD2 (5 bases). The CDR3 length is 11 residues. Germline V gene lookup returns CDR1 SGHNT and CDR2 YYREEE (reference sequence). The ends were cut back, 9 bases at V and 10 bases at J, with 14 bases in the middle. CDR3 in DNA: TGTGCCATAAACGGGGTAGGAGAGCAGTTCTTC. This gives the protein CAINGVGEQFF.

This rearrangement joins TRBV5-1 to TRBJ2-4; 8 nucleotides agree with TRBD1. Germline assignment: CDR1 SGHRS and CDR2 YFSETQ. The CDR3 is 17 amino acids. Trimming at V came to 5 bases and at J to 9 bases, leaving 19 bases not matched to a gene. CDR3 amino acids: CASRSKRTGWRVVIQYF. For the CDR3, the DNA is TGCGCCAGCAGGTCAAAACGGACAGGGTGGCGAGTCGTCATTCAGTACTTC.

This CDR3 reads CASSYPQGQPQHF. CDR3 in DNA: TGTGCCAGCAGTTACCCCCAGGGTCAGCCCCAGCATTTT. The chain has TRBV6-2 or TRBV6-3 and TRBJ1-5; D possibly corresponds to TRBD1 (5 bases). Germline V gene sequence: CDR1 MNHEY, CDR2 SVGEGT. The CDR3 has 13 amino acids. Trimming removed 2 bases at V and 6 bases at J, with 8 bases between.